These T cell receptor beta chains were read from a single sample in a study of cytomegalovirus exposure and HLA in healthy donors. Repertoires were generated with immunoSEQ multiplex PCR, while TCRdb's copy carries only in-frame clones and drops some. The sample yields some 130,000 clones, 72% seen once. What was sequenced was PBMCs. These receptors were obtained from a man in his fifties in good health and CMV-seropositive. Each CDR3 is given with its conserved first and last residue. A D gene is named only where the DNA matches it firmly. Clone size is not always given. Where it is, it says once, few, many or a class for expanded clones.

once	TRBV6-5	TRBJ2-7	-	CASSYDRTYEQYF	TGTGCCAGCAGTTATGACAGGACCTACGAGCAGTACTTC
-	TRBV6-1	TRBJ1-1	-	CASRLHALNTEAFF	TGTGCCAGCAGACTTCATGCATTGAACACTGAAGCTTTCTTT
-	TRBV10-3	TRBJ1-3	TRBD1	CAISETGTGGSRLDTIYF	TGTGCCATCAGTGAAACCGGGACAGGGGGCTCGCGGTTAGACACCATATATTTT
few	TRBV6-5	TRBJ2-1	-	CASGDRSSYNEQFF	TGTGCCAGCGGCGACAGGAGCTCCTACAATGAGCAGTTCTTC
-	TRBV6-5	TRBJ1-1	-	CASGTPITEAFF	TGTGCCAGCGGGACACCGATAACTGAAGCTTTCTTT
-	TRBV5-1	TRBJ2-7	TRBD2	CASSETSGSYEQYF	TGCGCCAGCAGCGAGACTAGCGGGAGCTACGAGCAGTACTTC
-	TRBV5-1	TRBJ2-1	-	CASSLGASYNEQFF	TGCGCCAGCAGCTTGGGGGCCTCCTACAATGAGCAGTTCTTC
-	TRBV27	TRBJ1-5	TRBD1	CASSFTGAYNQPQHF	TGTGCCAGCAGTTTTACAGGGGCCTATAATCAGCCCCAGCATTTT
-	TRBV5-1	TRBJ2-7	-	CASSLAGEQYF	TGCGCCAGCAGCCTTGCGGGCGAGCAGTACTTC
few	TRBV19	TRBJ1-2	-	CASLKGEDAFGYTF	TGTGCCAGTCTTAAGGGGGAAGACGCTTTTGGCTACACCTTC
few	TRBV10-2	TRBJ2-3	-	CASSESSNTQYF	TGCGCCAGCAGTGAGTCGAGCAATACGCAGTATTTT
few	TRBV5-1	TRBJ1-6	TRBD1	CASSPGQGVSPLHF	TGCGCCAGCAGCCCGGGACAGGGAGTGTCACCCCTCCACTTT
-	TRBV4-2	TRBJ1-4	-	CASSPGTATNEKLFF	TGTGCCAGCAGCCCGGGGACTGCAACTAATGAAAAACTGTTTTTT